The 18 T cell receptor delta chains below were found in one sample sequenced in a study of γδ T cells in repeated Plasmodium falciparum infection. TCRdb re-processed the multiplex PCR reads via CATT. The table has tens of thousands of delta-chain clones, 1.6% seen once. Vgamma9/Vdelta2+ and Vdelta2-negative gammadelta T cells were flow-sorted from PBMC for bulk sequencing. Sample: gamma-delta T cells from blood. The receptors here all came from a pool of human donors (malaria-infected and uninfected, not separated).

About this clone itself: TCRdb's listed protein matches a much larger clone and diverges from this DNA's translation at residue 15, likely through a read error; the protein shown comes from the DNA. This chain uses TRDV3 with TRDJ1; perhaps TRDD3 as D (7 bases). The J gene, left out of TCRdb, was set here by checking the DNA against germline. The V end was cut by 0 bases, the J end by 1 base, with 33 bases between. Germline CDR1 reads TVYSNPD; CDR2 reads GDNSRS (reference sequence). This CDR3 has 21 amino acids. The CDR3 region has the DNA TGTGCCTTTAGAGCGCCTTCCCCCCTGGGGGCCATATGGGCGTGCACCGATAAACTCATCTTT. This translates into CAFRAPSPLGAIWACTDKLIF.

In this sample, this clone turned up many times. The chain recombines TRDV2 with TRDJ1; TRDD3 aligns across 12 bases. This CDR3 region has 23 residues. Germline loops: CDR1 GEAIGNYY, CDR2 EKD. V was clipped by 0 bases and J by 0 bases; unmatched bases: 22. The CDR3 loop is CACDTVRDPILGDTARYTDKLIF. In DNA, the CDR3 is TGTGCCTGTGACACCGTTAGGGACCCAATACTGGGGGATACAGCTCGGTACACCGATAAACTCATCTTT.

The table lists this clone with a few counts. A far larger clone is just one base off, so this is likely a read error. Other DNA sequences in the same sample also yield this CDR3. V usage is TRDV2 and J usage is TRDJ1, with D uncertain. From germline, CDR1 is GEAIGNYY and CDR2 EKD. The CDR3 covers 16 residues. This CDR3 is CACDTEEEEGTDKLIF. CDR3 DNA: TGTGCCTGTGACACCGAGGAAGAAGAGGGCACCGATAAACTCATTTTT.

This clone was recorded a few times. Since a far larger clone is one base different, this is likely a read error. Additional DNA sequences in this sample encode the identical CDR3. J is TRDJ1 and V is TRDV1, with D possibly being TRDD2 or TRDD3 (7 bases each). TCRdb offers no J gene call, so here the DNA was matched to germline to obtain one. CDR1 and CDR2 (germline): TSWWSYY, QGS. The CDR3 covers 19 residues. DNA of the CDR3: TGTGCCCTTGGGGATAACCTGCCTTCCTCTTTTCAGTTCACCGATAAACTCATCTTT. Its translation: CALGDNLPSSFQFTDKLIF.

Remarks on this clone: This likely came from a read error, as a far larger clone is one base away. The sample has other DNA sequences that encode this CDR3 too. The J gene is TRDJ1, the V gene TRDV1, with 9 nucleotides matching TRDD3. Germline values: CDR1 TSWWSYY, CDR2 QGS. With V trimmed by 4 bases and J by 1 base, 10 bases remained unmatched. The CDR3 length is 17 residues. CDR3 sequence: CALGGLRAGGFTDKLIF. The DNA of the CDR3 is TGTGCTCTTGGGGGGCTGAGGGCTGGGGGATTCACCGATAAACTCATCTTT.

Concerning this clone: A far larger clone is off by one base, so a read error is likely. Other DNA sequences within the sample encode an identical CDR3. The CDR3 loop is CALGEPATQVVMAYTDKLIF. The CDR3 nucleotides are TGTGCTCTTGGGGAACCCGCAACTCAGGTAGTGATGGCGTACACCGATAAACTTATCTTT. V gene assignment gives TRDV1, but the J gene was left uncalled; the table's TRDD3 call for D was not verified on the DNA. The CDR3 is 20 residues long. Germline V gives CDR1 TSWWSYY, CDR2 QGS.

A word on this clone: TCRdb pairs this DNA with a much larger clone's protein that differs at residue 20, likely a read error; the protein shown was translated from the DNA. This chain's CDR3 is CALGDPPRGLGDTMRTDKLTF. As DNA, the CDR3 is TGTGCTCTTGGGGACCCCCCTAGAGGGCTGGGGGATACGATGCGCACCGATAAACTCACCTTT. The V gene was identified as TRDV1, while no J gene was called; the table's D call, TRDD3, has no DNA check behind it. The CDR3 sequence is 21 residues long. CDR1 and CDR2 from the germline V gene are TSWWSYY and QGS.

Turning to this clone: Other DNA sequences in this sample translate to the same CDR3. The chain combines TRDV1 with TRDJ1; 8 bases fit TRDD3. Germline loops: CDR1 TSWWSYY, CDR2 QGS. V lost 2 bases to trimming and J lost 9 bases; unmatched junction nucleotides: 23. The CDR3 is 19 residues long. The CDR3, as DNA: TGTGCTCTTGGGGAATTCTCTAAAAGATTCCGTACTGGGGGTAAGGAACTCATCTTT. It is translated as CALGEFSKRFRTGGKELIF.

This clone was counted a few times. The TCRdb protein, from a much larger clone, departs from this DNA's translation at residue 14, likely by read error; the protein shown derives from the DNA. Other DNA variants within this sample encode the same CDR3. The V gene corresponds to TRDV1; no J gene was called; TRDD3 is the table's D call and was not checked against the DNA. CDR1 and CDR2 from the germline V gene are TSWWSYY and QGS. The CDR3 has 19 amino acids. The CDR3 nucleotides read TGTGCTCTTGGGGAACTAATCTCCTATAAGATACTCCTAAACCCCGTTCTCATCTTT. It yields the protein CALGELISYKILLNPVLIF.

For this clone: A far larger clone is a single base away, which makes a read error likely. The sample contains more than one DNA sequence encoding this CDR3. CDR3: CALVFGPLGDISKLIF. In nucleotides, the CDR3 is TGTGCTCTTGTGTTCGGCCCCCTGGGGGACATCTCTAAACTCATCTTT. J is TRDJ1 and V is TRDV1; 8 positions agree with TRDD3. No J segment appears in TCRdb, so it was assigned here by matching the sequence to germline. V shed 7 bases and J 7 bases; nucleotides not matched to a gene: 17. The CDR3 extends over 16 amino acids. Germline lookup yields CDR1 TSWWSYY and CDR2 QGS.

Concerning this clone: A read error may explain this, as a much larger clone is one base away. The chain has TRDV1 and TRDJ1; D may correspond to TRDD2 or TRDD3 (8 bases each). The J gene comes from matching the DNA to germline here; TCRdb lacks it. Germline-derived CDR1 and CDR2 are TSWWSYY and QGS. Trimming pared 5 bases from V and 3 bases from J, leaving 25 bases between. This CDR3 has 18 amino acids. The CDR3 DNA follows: TGTGCTCTTGGGCCTTCTTCCTACACTGGGGGTTACGCCGATAAACTCATCTTT. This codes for CALGPSSYTGGYADKLIF.

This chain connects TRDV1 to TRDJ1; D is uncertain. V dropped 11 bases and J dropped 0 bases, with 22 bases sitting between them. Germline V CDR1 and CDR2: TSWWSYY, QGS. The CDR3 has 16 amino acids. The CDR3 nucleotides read TGTGCTGTTAGGGGCAGCTCCGCTTTCCACACCGATAAACTCATCTTT. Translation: CAVRGSSAFHTDKLIF.

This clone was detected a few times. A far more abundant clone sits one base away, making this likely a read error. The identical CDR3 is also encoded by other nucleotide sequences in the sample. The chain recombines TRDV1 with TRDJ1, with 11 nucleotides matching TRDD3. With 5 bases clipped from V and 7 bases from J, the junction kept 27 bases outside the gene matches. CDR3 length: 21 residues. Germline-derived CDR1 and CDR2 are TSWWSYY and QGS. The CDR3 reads CALGPTWERDVYWGIKIKLIF. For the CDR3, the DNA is TGTGCTCTTGGGCCCACCTGGGAAAGGGACGTATACTGGGGGATAAAAATTAAACTCATCTTT.

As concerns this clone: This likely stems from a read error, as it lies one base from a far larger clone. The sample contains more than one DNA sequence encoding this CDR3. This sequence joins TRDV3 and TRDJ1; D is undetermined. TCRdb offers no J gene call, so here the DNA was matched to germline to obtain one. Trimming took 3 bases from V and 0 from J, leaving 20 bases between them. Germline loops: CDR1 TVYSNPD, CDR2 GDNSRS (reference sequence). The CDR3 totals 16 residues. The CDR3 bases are TGTGCCTTCATCCGACCCTGTCGGGGCTACACCGATAAACTCATCTTT. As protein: CAFIRPCRGYTDKLIF.

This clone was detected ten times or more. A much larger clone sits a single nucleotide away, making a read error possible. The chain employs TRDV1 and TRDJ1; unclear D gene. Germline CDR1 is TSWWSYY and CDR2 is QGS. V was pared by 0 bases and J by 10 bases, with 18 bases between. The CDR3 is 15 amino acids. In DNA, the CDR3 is TGTGCTCTTGGGGAACTCCTAGTAGTCCAGGGAAGACTCATCTTT. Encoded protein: CALGELLVVQGRLIF.

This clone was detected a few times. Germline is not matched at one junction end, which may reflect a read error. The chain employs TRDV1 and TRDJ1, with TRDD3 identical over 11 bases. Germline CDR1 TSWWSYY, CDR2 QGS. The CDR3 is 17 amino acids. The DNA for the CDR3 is TGTGCTCTTCTCGCACCCTGGGGGATACTCATTGCCGATAAGCTCATCTTT. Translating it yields CALLAPWGILIADKLIF.

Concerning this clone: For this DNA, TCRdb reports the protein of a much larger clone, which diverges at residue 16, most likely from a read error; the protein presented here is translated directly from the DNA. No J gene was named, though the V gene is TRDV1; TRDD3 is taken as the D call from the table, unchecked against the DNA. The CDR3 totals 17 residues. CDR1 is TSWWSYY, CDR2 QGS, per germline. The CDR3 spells CALGEFLPNWGTDKLTF. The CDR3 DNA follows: TGTGCTCTTGGGGAATTCCTTCCTAACTGGGGGACCGATAAACTCACCTTT.

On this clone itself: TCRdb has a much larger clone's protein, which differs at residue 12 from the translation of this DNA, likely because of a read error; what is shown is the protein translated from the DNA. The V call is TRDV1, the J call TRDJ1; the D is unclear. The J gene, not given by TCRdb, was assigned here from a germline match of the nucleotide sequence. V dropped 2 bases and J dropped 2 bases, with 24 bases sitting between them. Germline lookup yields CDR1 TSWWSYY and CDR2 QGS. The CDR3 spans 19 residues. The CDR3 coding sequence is TGTGCTCTTGGGGAAGTGAATTTCTACCCCGGGACTCTGACCGATAAACTCATCTTT. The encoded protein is CALGEVNFYPGTLTDKLIF.